The present T cell receptor beta chain was sequenced within a study of cytomegalovirus exposure and HLA in healthy donors. As concerns this clone: The antigen is not known.

Study outcomes and limitations: The investigators catalogued about 170 TCR beta chains as cytomegalovirus-associated. Reports credit the classifier with highly specific, highly sensitive diagnosis of cytomegalovirus status.

Generated by immunoSEQ multiplex PCR, the TCRdb table keeps only in-frame clones and is missing some. Found here are about 220,000 clones, approximately 88% of them singletons; the top ten hold around an eighth. The sequence came from a woman in her thirties in good health and CMV-seropositive. Sequencing was carried out using PBMCs.

CDR3 sequence: CSVEGQGLGNEQFF. CDR3 nucleotide sequence: TGCAGCGTTGAAGGACAGGGGTTAGGTAATGAGCAGTTCTTC. The rearrangement joins TRBV29-1 to TRBJ2-1, with 8 bases fitting TRBD1. There are 14 residues in the CDR3. The germline V gene encodes CDR1 SQVTM and CDR2 ANQGSEA. The junction had 6 bases not matched to a gene; V was cut back by 1 base and J by 7 bases.